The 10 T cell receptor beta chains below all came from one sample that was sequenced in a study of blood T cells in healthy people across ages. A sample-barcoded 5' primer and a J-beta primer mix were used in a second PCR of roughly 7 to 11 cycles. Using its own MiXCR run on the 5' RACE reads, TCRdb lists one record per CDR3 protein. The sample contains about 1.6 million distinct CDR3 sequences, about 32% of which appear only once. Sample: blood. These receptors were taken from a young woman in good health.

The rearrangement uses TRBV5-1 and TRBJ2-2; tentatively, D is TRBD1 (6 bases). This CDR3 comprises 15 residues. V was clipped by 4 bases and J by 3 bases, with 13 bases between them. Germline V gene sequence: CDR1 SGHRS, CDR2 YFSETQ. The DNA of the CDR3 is TGCGCCAGCAGCAGACGGGACACCTACACCGGGGAGCTGTTTTTT. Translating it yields CASSRRDTYTGELFF.

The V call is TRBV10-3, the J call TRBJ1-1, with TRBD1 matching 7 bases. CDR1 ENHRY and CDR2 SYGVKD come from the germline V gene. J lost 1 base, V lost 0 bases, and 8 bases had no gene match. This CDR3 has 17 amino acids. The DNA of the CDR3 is TGTGCCATCAGTGAGTCGATTCTAGGGGGCGAGAACACTGAAGCTTTCTTT. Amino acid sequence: CAISESILGGENTEAFF.

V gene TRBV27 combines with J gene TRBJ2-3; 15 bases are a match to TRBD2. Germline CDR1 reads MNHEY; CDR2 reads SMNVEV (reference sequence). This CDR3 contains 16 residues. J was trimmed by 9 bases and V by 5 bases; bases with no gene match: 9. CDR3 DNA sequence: TGTGCCAGCAGTCCGGGACTAGCGGGAGGACCTTTAACGCAGTATTTT. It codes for CASSPGLAGGPLTQYF.

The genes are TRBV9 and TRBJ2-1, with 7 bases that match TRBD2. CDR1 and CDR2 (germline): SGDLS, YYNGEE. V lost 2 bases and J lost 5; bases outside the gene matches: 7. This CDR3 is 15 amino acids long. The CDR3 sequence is CASSVLAGINNEQFF. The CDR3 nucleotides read TGTGCCAGCAGCGTCTTAGCGGGTATCAACAATGAGCAGTTCTTC.

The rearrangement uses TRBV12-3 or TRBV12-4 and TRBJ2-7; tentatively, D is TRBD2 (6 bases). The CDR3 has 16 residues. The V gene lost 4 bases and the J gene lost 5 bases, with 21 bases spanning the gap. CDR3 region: CASSSNPRDPFHEQYF. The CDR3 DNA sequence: TGTGCCAGCAGTTCTAACCCGCGGGATCCTTTCCACGAGCAGTACTTC.

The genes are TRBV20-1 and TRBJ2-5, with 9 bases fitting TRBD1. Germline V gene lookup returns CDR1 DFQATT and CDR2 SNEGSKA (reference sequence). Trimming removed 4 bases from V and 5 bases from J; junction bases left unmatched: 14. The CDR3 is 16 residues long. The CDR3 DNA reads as TGCAGTGCTAAGATCCCGGGACAGGGTTTTTGGGAGACCCAGTACTTC. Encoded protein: CSAKIPGQGFWETQYF.

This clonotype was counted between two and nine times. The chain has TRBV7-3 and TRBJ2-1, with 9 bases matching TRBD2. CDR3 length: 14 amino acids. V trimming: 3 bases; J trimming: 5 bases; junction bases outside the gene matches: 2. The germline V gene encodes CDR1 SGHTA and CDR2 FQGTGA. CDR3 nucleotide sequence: TGTGCCAGCAGCTTTAGCGGGAGAAACAATGAGCAGTTCTTC. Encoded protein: CASSFSGRNNEQFF. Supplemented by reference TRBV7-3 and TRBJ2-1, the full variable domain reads GAGVSQTPSNKVTEKGKYVELRCDPISGHTALYWYRQSLGQGPEFLIYFQGTGAADDSGLPNDRFFAVRPEGSVSTLKIQRTERGDSAVYLCASSFSGRNNEQFFGPGTRLTVL.

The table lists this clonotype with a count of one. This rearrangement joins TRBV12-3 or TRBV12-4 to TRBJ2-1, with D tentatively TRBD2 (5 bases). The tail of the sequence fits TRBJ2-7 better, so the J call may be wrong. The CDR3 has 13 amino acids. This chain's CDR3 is CASSLRGCNEQYF. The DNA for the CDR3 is TGTGCCAGCAGTCTTAGAGGGTGCAATGAGCAGTACTTC.

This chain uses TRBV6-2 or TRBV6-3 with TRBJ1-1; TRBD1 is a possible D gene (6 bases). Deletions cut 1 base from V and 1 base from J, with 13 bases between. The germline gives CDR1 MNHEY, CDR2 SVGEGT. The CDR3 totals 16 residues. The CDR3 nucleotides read TGTGCCAGCAGTTACTTTGGGGGGGCCGAGAACACTGAAGCTTTCTTT. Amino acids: CASSYFGGAENTEAFF.

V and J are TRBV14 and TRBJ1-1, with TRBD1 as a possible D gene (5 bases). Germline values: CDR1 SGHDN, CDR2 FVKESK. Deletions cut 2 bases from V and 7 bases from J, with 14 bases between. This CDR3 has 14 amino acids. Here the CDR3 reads CASSQHPHDSEAFF. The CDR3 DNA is TGTGCCAGCAGCCAACACCCCCATGACAGTGAAGCTTTCTTT.